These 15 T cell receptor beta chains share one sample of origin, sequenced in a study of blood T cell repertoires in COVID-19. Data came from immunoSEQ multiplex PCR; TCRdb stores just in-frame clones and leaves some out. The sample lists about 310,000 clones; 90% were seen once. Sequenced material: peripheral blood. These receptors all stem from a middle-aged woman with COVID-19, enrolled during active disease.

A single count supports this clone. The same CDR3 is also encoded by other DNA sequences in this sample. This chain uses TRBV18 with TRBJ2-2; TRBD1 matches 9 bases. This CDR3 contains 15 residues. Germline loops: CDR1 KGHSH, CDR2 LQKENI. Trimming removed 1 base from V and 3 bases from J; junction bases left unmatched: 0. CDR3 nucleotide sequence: TGTGCCAGCTCACCACGGACAGGGGACACCGGGGAGCTGTTTTTT. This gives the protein CASSPRTGDTGELFF.

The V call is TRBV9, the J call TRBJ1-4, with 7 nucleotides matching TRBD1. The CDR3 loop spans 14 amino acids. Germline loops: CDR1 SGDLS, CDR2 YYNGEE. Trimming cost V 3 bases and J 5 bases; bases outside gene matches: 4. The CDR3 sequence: CASSAGQRNEKLFF. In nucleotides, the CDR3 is TGTGCCAGCAGCGCGGGACAGAGAAATGAAAAACTGTTTTTT.

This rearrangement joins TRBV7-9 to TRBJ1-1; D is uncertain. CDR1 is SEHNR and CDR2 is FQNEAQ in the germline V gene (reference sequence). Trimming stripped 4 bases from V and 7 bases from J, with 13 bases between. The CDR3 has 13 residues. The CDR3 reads CASSSHQTHEAFF. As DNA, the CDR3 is TGTGCCAGCAGCTCACATCAGACTCATGAAGCTTTCTTT.

For the CDR3, the DNA is TGTGCCAGCAGTCTAGGTTTCGGTGGGACAGGGCGCACTGAAGCTTTCTTT. It yields the protein CASSLGFGGTGRTEAFF. V is TRBV3-1 (or the pseudogene TRBV3-2) and J is TRBJ1-1, with 9 bases fitting TRBD1. There are 17 residues in the CDR3. The V gene end was trimmed by 6 bases and the J gene end by 4 bases; junction bases not matched to a gene: 15. Per germline, CDR1 LGHDT and CDR2 YNNKEL (reference sequence).

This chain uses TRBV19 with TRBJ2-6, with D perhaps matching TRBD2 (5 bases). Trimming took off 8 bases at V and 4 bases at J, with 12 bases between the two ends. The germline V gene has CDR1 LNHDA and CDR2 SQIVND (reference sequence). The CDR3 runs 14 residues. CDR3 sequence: CASLPRRGANVLTF. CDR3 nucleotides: TGTGCCAGTCTACCTAGGAGGGGGGCCAACGTCCTGACTTTC.

Here the CDR3 reads CAWGDFRWDSPLHF. The CDR3 nucleotides are TGTGCCTGGGGGGACTTCCGTTGGGATTCACCCCTCCACTTT. The chain combines TRBV30 with TRBJ1-6; D possibly corresponds to TRBD1 (5 bases). V was clipped by 5 bases and J by 8 bases, with 16 bases between them. Germline values: CDR1 GTSNPN, CDR2 SVGIG (reference sequence). This CDR3 is 14 amino acids long.

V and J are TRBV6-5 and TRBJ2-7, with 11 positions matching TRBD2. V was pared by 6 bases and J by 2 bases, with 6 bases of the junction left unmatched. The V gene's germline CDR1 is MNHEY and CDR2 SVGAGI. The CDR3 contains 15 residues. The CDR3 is CASSTTSGGTYEQYF. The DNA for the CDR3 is TGTGCCAGCAGCACCACTAGCGGGGGAACCTACGAGCAGTACTTC.

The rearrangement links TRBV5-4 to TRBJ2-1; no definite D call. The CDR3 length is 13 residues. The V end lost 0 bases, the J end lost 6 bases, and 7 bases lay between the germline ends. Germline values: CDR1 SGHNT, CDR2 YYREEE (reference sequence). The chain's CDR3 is CASSLVPFNEQFF. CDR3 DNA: TGTGCCAGCAGCTTGGTTCCGTTCAATGAGCAGTTCTTC.

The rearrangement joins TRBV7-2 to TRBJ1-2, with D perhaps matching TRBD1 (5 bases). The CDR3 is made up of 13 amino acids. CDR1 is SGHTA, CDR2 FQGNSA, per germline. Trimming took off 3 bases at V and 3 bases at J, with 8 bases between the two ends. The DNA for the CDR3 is TGTGCCAGCAGCTTTTCGGGGGACTATGGCTACACCTTC. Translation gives CASSFSGDYGYTF.

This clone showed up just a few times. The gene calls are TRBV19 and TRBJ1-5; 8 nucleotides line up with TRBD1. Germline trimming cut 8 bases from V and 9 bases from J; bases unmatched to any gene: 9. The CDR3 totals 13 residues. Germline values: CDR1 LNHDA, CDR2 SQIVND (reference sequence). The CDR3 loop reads CASWDRPSGPQHF. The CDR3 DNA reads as TGTGCCAGTTGGGACAGGCCGAGTGGGCCCCAGCATTTT.

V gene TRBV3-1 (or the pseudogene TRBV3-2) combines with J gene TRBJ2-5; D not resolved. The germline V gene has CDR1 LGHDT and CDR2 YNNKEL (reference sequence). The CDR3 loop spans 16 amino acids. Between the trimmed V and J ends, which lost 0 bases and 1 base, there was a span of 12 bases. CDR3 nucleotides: TGTGCCAGCAGCCAAGATGGGCCCGAGAGCCAAGAGACCCAGTACTTC. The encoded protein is CASSQDGPESQETQYF.

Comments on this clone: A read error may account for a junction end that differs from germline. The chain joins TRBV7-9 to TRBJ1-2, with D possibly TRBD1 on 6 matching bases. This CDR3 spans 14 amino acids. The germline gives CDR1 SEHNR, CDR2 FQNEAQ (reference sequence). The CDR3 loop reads CASRLGQTDYGYTF. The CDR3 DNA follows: TGTGCCAGCAGGTTAGGACAGACCGACTATGGCTACACCTTC.

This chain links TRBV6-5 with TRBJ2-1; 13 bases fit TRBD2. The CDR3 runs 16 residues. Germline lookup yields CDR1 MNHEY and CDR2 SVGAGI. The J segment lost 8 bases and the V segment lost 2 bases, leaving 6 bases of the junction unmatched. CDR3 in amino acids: CASSYAGLAGRYEQFF. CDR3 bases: TGTGCCAGCAGTTACGCGGGACTAGCGGGAAGGTATGAGCAGTTCTTC.

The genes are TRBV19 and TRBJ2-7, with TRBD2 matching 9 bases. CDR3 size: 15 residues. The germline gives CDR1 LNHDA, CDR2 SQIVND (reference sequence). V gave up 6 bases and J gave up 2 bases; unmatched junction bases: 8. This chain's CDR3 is CASRKAGGLPYEQYF. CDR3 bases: TGTGCCAGTAGAAAAGCGGGGGGACTACCCTACGAGCAGTACTTC.

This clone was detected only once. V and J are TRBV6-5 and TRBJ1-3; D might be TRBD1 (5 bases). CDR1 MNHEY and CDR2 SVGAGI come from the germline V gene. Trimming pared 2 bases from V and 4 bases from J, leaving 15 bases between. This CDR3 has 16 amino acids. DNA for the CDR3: TGTGCCAGCAGTTACACAACCCGGGGGTCGGGAAACACCATATATTTT. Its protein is CASSYTTRGSGNTIYF.